This T cell receptor beta chain stems from a study of T-cell memory formation after mild COVID-19. Looking at the study overall: Largely, TCR clusters stayed within a single donor. The study, taken as a whole, reports: Of the contracting clones, CD4+ ones lay mainly in CM and EM, and CD8+ ones in EMRA. Day 15 to 85 contracting clones showed balanced CD4/CD8; later expanders leaned CD4+.

CDR3 size: 15 residues. CDR1 MNHEY and CDR2 SMNVEV come from the germline V gene (reference sequence). The V gene lost 5 bases and the J gene lost 3 bases, with 16 bases spanning the gap. Constant-segment-primed 5'RACE gave TCR alpha and TCR beta cDNA libraries with sample barcodes and UMIs. TCRdb fed the 5' RACE reads into MiXCR, producing one record per CDR3 protein. The sample shows 45,000 to 50,000 distinct CDR3 sequences, roughly 7% of them seen only once. In its sample, this clonotype was seen a few times. Its specificity is unknown. The chain links TRBV27 to TRBJ1-1; D gene uncertain. The TCR sequence derives from a man aged 18 to 29 who had mild COVID-19 (a few samples of this study predate the infection). Cell type and time point are not known. The sample was PBMCs or a T cell subset sorted from them (not recorded which). CDR3 region: CASSPRRIPDTEAFF. In DNA form, the CDR3 reads TGTGCCAGCAGTCCCCGACGGATCCCGGACACTGAAGCTTTCTTT.